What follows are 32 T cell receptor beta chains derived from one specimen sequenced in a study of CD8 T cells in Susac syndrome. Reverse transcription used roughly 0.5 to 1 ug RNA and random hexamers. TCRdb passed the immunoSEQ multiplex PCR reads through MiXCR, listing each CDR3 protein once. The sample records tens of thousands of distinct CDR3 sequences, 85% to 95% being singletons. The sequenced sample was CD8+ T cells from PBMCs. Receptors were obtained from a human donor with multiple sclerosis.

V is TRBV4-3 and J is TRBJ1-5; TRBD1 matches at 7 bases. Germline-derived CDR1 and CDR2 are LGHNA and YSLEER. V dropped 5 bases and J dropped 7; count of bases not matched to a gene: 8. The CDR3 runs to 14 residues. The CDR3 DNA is TGCGCCAGCAGCGTCGACAGGGATAGGCAGCCCCAGCATTTT. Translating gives CASSVDRDRQPQHF.

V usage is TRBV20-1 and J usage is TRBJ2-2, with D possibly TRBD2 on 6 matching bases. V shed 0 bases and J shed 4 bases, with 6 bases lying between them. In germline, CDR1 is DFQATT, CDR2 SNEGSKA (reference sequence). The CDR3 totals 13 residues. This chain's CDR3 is CSARELATGELFF. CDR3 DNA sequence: TGCAGTGCTAGAGAACTAGCCACCGGGGAGCTGTTTTTT.

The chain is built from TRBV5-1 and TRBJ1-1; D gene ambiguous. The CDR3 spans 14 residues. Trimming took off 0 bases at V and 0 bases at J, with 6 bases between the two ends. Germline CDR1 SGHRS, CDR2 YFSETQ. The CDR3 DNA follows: TGCGCCAGCAGCTTGGCACTCATGAACACTGAAGCTTTCTTT. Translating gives CASSLALMNTEAFF. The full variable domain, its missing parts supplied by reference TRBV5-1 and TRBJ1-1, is KAGVTQTPRYLIKTRGQQVTLSCSPISGHRSVSWYQQTPGQGLQFLFEYFSETQRNKGNFPGRFSGRQFSNSRSEMNVSTLELGDSALYLCASSLALMNTEAFFGQGTRLTVV.

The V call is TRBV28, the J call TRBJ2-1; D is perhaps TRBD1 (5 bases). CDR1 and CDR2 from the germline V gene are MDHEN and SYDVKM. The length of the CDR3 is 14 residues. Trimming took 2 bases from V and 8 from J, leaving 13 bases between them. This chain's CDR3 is CASSLTGASDEQFF. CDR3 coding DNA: TGTGCCAGCAGTTTAACAGGAGCCTCCGATGAGCAGTTCTTC.

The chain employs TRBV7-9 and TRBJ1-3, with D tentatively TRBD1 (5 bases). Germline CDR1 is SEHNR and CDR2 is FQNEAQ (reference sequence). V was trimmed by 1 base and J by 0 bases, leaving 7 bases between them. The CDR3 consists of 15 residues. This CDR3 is CASSLGDGSGNTIYF. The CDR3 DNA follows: TGTGCCAGCAGCTTAGGGGACGGCTCTGGAAACACCATATATTTT.

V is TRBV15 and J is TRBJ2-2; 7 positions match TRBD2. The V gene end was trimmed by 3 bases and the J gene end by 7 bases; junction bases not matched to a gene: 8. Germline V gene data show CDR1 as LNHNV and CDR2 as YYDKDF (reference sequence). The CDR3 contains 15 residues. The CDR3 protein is CATSRGGTEDGELFF. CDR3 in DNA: TGTGCCACCAGCAGGGGAGGGACTGAAGACGGGGAGCTGTTTTTT.

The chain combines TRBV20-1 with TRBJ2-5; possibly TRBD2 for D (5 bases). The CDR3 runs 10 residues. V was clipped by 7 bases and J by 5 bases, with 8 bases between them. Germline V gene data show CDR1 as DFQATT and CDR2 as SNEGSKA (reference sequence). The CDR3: CSGQRETQYF. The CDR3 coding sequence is TGCAGTGGGCAGCGGGAGACCCAGTACTTC.

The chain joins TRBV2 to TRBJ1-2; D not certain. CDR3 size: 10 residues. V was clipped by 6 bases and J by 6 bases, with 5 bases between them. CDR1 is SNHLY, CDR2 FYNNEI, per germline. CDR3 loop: CASRYDGYTF. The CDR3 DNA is TGTGCCAGCAGATATGATGGCTACACCTTC. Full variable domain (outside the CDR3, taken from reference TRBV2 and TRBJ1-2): EPEVTQTPSHQVTQMGQEVILRCVPISNHLYFYWYRQILGQKVEFLVSFYNNEISEKSEIFDDQFSVERPDGSNFTLKIRSTKLEDSAMYFCASRYDGYTFGSGTRLTVV.

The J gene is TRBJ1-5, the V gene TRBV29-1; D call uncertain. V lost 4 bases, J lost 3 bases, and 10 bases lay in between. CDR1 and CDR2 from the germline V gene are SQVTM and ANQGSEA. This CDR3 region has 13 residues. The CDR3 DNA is TGCAGCGTTGTGTCAGACATCAATCAGCCCCAGCATTTT. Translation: CSVVSDINQPQHF.

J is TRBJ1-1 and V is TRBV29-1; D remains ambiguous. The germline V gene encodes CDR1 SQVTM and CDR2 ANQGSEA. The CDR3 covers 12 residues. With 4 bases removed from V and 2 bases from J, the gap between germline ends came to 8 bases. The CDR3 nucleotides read TGCAGCGTTGTAGATAGTAACACTGAAGCTTTCTTT. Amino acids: CSVVDSNTEAFF.

CDR3 in DNA: TGTGCCAGAGGGACTACTAACCAAGAGACCCAGTACTTC. It yields the protein CARGTTNQETQYF. The chain couples TRBV2 to TRBJ2-5; 7 nucleotides align to TRBD2. The J segment lost 0 bases and the V segment lost 9 bases, leaving 4 bases of the junction unmatched. The CDR3 consists of 13 residues. In germline, CDR1 is SNHLY, CDR2 FYNNEI.

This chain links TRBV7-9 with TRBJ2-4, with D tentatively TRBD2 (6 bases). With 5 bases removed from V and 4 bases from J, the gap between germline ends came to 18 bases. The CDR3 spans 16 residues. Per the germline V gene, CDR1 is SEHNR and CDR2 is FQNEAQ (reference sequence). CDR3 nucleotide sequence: TGTGCCAGCAGCCCCGGGGGTGCTAGCCATAAAAACATTCAGTACTTC. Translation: CASSPGGASHKNIQYF.

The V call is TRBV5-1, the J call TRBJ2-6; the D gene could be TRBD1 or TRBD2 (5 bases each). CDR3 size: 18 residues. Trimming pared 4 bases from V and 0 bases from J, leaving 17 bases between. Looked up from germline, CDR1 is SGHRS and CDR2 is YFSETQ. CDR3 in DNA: TGCGCCAGCAGCCGTCAAGGGACCTCTCTCTCTGGGGCCAACGTCCTGACTTTC. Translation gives CASSRQGTSLSGANVLTF.

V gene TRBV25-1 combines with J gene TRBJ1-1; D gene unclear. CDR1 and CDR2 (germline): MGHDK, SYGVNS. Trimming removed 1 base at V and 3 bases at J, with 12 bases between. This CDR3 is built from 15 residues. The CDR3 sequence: CASSEFKTQHTEAFF. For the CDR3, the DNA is TGTGCCAGCAGTGAATTCAAAACACAGCACACTGAAGCTTTCTTT.

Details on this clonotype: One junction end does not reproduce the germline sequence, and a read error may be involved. This CDR3 is CASLGPSMGF. CDR3 sequence (DNA): TGTGCCAGCCTCGGACCTTCTATGGGCTTT. This chain uses TRBV2 with TRBJ1-1; D gene uncertain. CDR1 and CDR2 (germline): SNHLY, FYNNEI. The CDR3 has 10 residues.

The CDR3 coding sequence is TGCGCCAGCAGCTTGGTTTTAGGGATTGGCTACACCTTC. Translation gives CASSLVLGIGYTF. V is TRBV5-1 and J is TRBJ1-2; D unclear. The V end lost 0 bases, the J end lost 7 bases, and 10 bases lay between the germline ends. CDR3 length: 13 amino acids. Looked up from germline, CDR1 is SGHRS and CDR2 is YFSETQ.

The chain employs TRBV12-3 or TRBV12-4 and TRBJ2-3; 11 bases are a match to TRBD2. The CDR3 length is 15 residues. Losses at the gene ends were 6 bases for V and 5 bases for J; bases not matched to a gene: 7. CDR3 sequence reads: CASSKLAGDRDTQYF. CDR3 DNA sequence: TGTGCCAGCAGCAAACTAGCGGGGGACAGAGATACGCAGTATTTT.

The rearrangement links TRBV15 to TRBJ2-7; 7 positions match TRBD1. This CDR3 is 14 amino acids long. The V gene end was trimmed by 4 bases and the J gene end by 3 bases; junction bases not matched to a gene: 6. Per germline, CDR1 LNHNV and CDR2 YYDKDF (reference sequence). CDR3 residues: CATSTRTGGYEQYF. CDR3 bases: TGTGCCACCAGCACCAGGACAGGAGGCTACGAGCAGTACTTC.

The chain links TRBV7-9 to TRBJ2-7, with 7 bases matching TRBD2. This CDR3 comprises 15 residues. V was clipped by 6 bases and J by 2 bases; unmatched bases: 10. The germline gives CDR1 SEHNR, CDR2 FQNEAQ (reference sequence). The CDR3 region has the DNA TGTGCCAGCAGTTCGACCGGGACTAACCCCTACGAGCAGTACTTC. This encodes CASSSTGTNPYEQYF.

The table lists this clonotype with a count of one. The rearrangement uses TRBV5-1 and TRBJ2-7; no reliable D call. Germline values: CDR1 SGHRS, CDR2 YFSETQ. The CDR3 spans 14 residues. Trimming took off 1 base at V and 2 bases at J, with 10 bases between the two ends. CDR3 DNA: TGCGCCAGCAGCTTGACGTGGAGCCCCTACGAGCAGTACTTC. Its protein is CASSLTWSPYEQYF. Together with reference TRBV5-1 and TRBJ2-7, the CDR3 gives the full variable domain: KAGVTQTPRYLIKTRGQQVTLSCSPISGHRSVSWYQQTPGQGLQFLFEYFSETQRNKGNFPGRFSGRQFSNSRSEMNVSTLELGDSALYLCASSLTWSPYEQYFGPGTRLTVT.

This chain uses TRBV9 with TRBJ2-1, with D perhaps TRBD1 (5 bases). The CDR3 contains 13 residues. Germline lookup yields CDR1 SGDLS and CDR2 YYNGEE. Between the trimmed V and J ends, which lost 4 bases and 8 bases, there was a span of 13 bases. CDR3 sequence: CASSTDSEDEQFF. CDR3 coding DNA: TGTGCCAGCAGCACCGACAGCGAGGATGAGCAGTTCTTC.

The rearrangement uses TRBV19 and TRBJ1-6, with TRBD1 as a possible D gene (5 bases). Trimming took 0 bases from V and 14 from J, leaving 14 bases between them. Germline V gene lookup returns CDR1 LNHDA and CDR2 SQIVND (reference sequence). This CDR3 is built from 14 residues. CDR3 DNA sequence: TGTGCCAGTAGTATAGATCTCCCGACAGCGTCCCTCCACTTT. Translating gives CASSIDLPTASLHF.

CDR3 nucleotides: TGCGCCAGCAGCCAAGATGGGAGCGGGGGGACCAATGAGCAGTTCTTC. Protein sequence: CASSQDGSGGTNEQFF. The V and J genes are TRBV4-3 and TRBJ2-1; 9 nucleotides agree with TRBD2. This CDR3 comprises 16 residues. Germline CDR1 and CDR2: LGHNA and YSLEER. The V segment lost 0 bases and the J segment 6 bases; nucleotides outside the gene matches: 6.

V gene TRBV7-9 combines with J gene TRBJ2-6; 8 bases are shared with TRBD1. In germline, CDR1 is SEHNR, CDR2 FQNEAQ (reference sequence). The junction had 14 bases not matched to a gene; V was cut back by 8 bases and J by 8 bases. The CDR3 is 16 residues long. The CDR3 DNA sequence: TGTGCCAGCCGTAGGCAGGGGGCGCAAGGGACCAACGTCCTGACTTTC. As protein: CASRRQGAQGTNVLTF.

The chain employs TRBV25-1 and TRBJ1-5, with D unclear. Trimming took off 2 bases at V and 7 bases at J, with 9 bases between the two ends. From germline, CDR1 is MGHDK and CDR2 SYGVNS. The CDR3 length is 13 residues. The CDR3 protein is CASSEVSGQPQHF. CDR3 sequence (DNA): TGTGCCAGCAGTGAAGTCTCTGGGCAGCCCCAGCATTTT.

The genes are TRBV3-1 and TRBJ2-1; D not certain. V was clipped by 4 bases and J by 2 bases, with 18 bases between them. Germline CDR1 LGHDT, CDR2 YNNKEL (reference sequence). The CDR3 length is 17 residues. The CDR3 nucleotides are TGTGCCAGCAGCCCCAGTCATTGGGCGGAAACCTACAATGAGCAGTTCTTC. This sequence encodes CASSPSHWAETYNEQFF.

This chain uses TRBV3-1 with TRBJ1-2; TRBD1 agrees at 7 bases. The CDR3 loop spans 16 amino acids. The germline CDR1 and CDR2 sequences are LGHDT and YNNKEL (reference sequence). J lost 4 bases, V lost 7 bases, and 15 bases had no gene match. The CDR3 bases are TGTGCCAGCACCCACAAGGGGGCTGGGATCGTCTATGGCTACACCTTC. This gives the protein CASTHKGAGIVYGYTF.

CDR3 region: CSVETSAGYGYTF. CDR3 nucleotide sequence: TGCAGCGTTGAAACCTCGGCTGGGTATGGCTACACCTTC. The chain recombines TRBV29-1 with TRBJ1-2; D is uncertain. Trimming took off 2 bases at V and 5 bases at J, with 12 bases between the two ends. Germline V gives CDR1 SQVTM, CDR2 ANQGSEA. CDR3 length equals 13 residues.

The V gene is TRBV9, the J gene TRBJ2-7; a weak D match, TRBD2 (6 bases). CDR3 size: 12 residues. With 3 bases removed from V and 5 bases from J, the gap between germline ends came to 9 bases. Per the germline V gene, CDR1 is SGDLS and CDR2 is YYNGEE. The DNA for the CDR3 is TGTGCCAGCAGCGGGGGGGTCGACGAGCAGTACTTC. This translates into CASSGGVDEQYF.

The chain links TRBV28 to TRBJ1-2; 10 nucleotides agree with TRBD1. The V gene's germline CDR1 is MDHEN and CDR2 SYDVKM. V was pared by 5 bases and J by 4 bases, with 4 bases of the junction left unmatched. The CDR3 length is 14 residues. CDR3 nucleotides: TGTGCCAGCAGTCGGGACAGGGGTGGCTATGGCTACACCTTC. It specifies CASSRDRGGYGYTF.

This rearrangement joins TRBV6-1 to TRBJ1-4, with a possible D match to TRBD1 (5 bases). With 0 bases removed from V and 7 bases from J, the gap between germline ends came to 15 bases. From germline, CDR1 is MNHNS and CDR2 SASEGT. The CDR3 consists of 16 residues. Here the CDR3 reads CASSEAPQGLGEKLFF. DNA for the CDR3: TGTGCCAGCAGTGAAGCTCCCCAGGGACTGGGTGAAAAACTGTTTTTT.

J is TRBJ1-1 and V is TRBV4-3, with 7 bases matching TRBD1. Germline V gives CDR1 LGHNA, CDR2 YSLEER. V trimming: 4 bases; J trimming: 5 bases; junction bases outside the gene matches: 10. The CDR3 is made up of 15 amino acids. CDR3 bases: TGCGCCAGCAGCCTTCAGACAGGGATGAGAACTGAAGCTTTCTTT. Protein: CASSLQTGMRTEAFF.